The 14 T cell receptor beta chains listed next were all sequenced from one sample in a study of T cell clones after liver transplantation. The repertoire was sequenced with immunoSEQ multiplex PCR; TCRdb's copy has only in-frame clones and lacks some. The sample holds just under 60,000 clones, 70% to 80% seen once. The source material was CD4+ T cells from blood, sampled at the approximately 16-month timepoint. The receptors were sampled from a human patient who received a liver transplant. Some T cells may arise from the graft donor.

This sequence joins TRBV11-2 and TRBJ2-2; D perhaps matches TRBD2 (6 bases). The CDR3 extends over 15 amino acids. V gave up 1 base and J gave up 0 bases, with 6 bases separating them. Germline V gene data show CDR1 as SGHAT and CDR2 as FQNNGV. DNA for the CDR3: TGTGCCAGCAGCTTAGGCGGGGCGAACACCGGGGAGCTGTTTTTT. It encodes CASSLGGANTGELFF.

V gene TRBV9 combines with J gene TRBJ2-3, with D unresolved. Trimming left V 7 bases short and J 3 bases short, with 12 bases between. The CDR3 contains 13 residues. The V gene's germline CDR1 is SGDLS and CDR2 YYNGEE. The CDR3 DNA sequence: TGTGCCAGCTCAAGGGTTCGGACAGATACGCAGTATTTT. Protein: CASSRVRTDTQYF. Full variable domain (outside the CDR3, taken from reference TRBV9 and TRBJ2-3): DSGVTQTPKHLITATGQRVTLRCSPRSGDLSVYWYQQSLDQGLQFLIQYYNGEERAKGNILERFSAQQFPDLHSELNLSSLELGDSALYFCASSRVRTDTQYFGPGTRLTVL.

The chain uses TRBV10-3 and TRBJ1-2; D possibly corresponds to TRBD1 (6 bases). The CDR3 extends over 15 amino acids. Per germline, CDR1 ENHRY and CDR2 SYGVKD. V shed 5 bases and J shed 4 bases, with 17 bases lying between them. The CDR3 sequence is CAISLNREGIYGYTF. CDR3 in DNA: TGTGCCATCAGTTTAAACAGGGAGGGGATCTATGGCTACACCTTC.

The V gene is TRBV7-2, the J gene TRBJ1-1; D remains unclear. Per the germline V gene, CDR1 is SGHTA and CDR2 is FQGNSA. V was clipped by 4 bases and J by 1 base, with 16 bases between them. The CDR3 has 16 residues. The CDR3 region is CASSSEWALTNTEAFF. The CDR3 nucleotides read TGTGCCAGCAGCTCCGAATGGGCGCTGACGAACACTGAAGCTTTCTTT.

This rearrangement joins TRBV2 to TRBJ2-1; 11 bases align to TRBD2. CDR3 length: 14 residues. The J segment lost 3 bases and the V segment lost 7 bases, leaving 2 bases of the junction unmatched. CDR1 and CDR2 (germline): SNHLY, FYNNEI. This chain's CDR3 is CASTGTSGYNEQFF. CDR3 in DNA: TGTGCCAGCACTGGGACTAGCGGCTACAATGAGCAGTTCTTC.

The V gene is TRBV13, the J gene TRBJ1-3, with D maybe TRBD1 (6 bases). Germline CDR1 and CDR2: PRHDT and FYEKMQ (reference sequence). V gave up 2 bases and J gave up 3 bases, with 8 bases separating them. This CDR3 contains 14 residues. This CDR3 is CASSLPDSGNTIYF. The CDR3, as DNA: TGTGCCAGCAGCTTACCGGACAGTGGAAACACCATATATTTT.

This clone has just a few counts. The gene calls are TRBV7-6 and TRBJ1-3; D uncertain. Trimming cost V 0 bases and J 0 bases, with 9 bases left between them. The germline V gene encodes CDR1 SGHVS and CDR2 FNYEAQ. CDR3 length: 16 residues. CDR3 bases: TGTGCCAGCAGCTTAGCGCAACCCGACTCTGGAAACACCATATATTTT. Its protein product is CASSLAQPDSGNTIYF.

The chain couples TRBV6-1 to TRBJ1-2, with D uncertain. Germline V CDR1 and CDR2: MNHNS, SASEGT. V gave up 7 bases and J gave up 0 bases, with 9 bases separating them. The CDR3 spans 13 residues. In DNA, the CDR3 is TGTGCCAGCACCCCGGCCCCTAACTATGGCTACACCTTC. The encoded protein is CASTPAPNYGYTF.

V usage is TRBV18 and J usage is TRBJ2-2; D gene uncertain. Germline CDR1 reads KGHSH; CDR2 reads LQKENI. The CDR3 is made up of 13 amino acids. Deletions cut 6 bases from V and 4 bases from J, with 9 bases between. Written as DNA, the CDR3 is TGTGCCAGCTCCTCAGGTTTCACCGGGGAGCTGTTTTTT. This translates into CASSSGFTGELFF.

The CDR3 DNA follows: TGTGCCAGCAGCCCAAGGACAGGGGCACTAGAAGAGACCCAGTACTTC. Translated: CASSPRTGALEETQYF. The chain is built from TRBV9 and TRBJ2-5, with TRBD1 matching over 9 bases. CDR3 length: 16 amino acids. The trim removed 4 bases at V and 3 bases at J, leaving 10 bases unmatched. CDR1 is SGDLS and CDR2 is YYNGEE in the germline V gene.

A single count supports this clone. The chain employs TRBV19 and TRBJ2-3, with unresolved D. This CDR3 is 16 amino acids long. From germline, CDR1 is LNHDA and CDR2 SQIVND (reference sequence). V lost 5 bases and J lost 6, with 21 bases in between. The chain's CDR3 is CASSSPSTGGTDTQYF. The CDR3 bases are TGTGCCAGTAGTTCCCCCTCGACGGGTGGAACTGATACGCAGTATTTT. Looking up the rest from reference TRBV19 and TRBJ2-3 gives the full variable domain: DGGITQSPKYLFRKEGQNVTLSCEQNLNHDAMYWYRQDPGQGLRLIYYSQIVNDFQKGDIAEGYSVSREKKESFPLTVTSAQKNPTAFYLCASSSPSTGGTDTQYFGPGTRLTVL.

The chain uses TRBV6-5 and TRBJ2-3; 8 nucleotides align to TRBD1. Trimming took 4 bases from V and 4 from J; bases not matched to a gene: 7. Germline V gene lookup returns CDR1 MNHEY and CDR2 SVGAGI. This CDR3 contains 15 residues. The chain's CDR3 is CASSSRTGRSDTQYF. For the CDR3, the DNA is TGTGCCAGCAGTTCTCGGACAGGGCGGTCAGATACGCAGTATTTT.

This rearrangement joins TRBV29-1 to TRBJ1-1, with a weak D call TRBD1 (5 bases). Germline loops: CDR1 SQVTM, CDR2 ANQGSEA. CDR3 length equals 13 residues. The V end lost 6 bases, the J end lost 1 base, and 12 bases lay between the germline ends. In nucleotides, the CDR3 is TGCAGCGTGGGGGACGGGACGAACACTGAAGCTTTCTTT. Translation gives CSVGDGTNTEAFF. Complete variable domain (other parts from reference TRBV29-1 and TRBJ1-1): SAVISQKPSRDICQRGTSLTIQCQVDSQVTMMFWYRQQPGQSLTLIATANQGSEATYESGFVIDKFPISRPNLTFSTLTVSNMSPEDSSIYLCSVGDGTNTEAFFGQGTRLTVV.

The genes are TRBV10-3 and TRBJ2-5, with 7 bases identical to TRBD2. The ends lost 6 bases at V and 1 base at J; junction bases unmatched: 5. There are 14 residues in the CDR3. Germline V gene sequence: CDR1 ENHRY, CDR2 SYGVKD. In DNA, the CDR3 is TGTGCCATCAGATCCGGACTAGGCCAAGAGACCCAGTACTTC. This encodes CAIRSGLGQETQYF.